One sample yielded the 26 T cell receptor beta chains listed below, sequenced in a study of blood T cells in healthy people across ages. Using a J-beta primer mix together with a sample-barcoded 5' primer, a second PCR was run for about 7 to 12 cycles. TCRdb re-derived calls from the 5' RACE reads in MiXCR, one entry per CDR3 protein. This table holds 500,000 to 600,000 distinct CDR3 sequences, 25% to 30% found once. The sample consisted of blood. The receptors here all came from a woman in her 70s in good health.

CDR3 nucleotides: TGTGCCACCAGCATAGGGAATGGCGCAGATACGCAGTATTTT. It yields the protein CATSIGNGADTQYF. The rearrangement links TRBV15 to TRBJ2-3; the D is unclear. This CDR3 contains 14 residues. CDR1 LNHNV and CDR2 YYDKDF come from the germline V gene (reference sequence). Deletions cut 4 bases from V and 4 bases from J, with 12 bases between.

This chain uses TRBV5-6 with TRBJ2-7; 8 nucleotides line up with TRBD1. From germline, CDR1 is SGHDT and CDR2 YYEEEE. The CDR3 has 14 residues. Unmatched junction bases numbered 11, after V lost 3 bases and J lost 9 bases. This chain's CDR3 is CASSSPSQGEAQYF. Written as DNA, the CDR3 is TGTGCCAGCAGCTCTCCCTCACAGGGGGAAGCGCAGTACTTC. Full variable domain (missing parts from reference TRBV5-6 and TRBJ2-7): DAGVTQSPTHLIKTRGQQVTLRCSPKSGHDTVSWYQQALGQGPQFIFQYYEEEERQRGNFPDRFSGHQFPNYSSELNVNALLLGDSALYLCASSSPSQGEAQYFGPGTRLTVT.

This clonotype appeared once. The V call is TRBV29-1, the J call TRBJ1-2, with 9 bases fitting TRBD1. There are 17 residues in the CDR3. Germline values: CDR1 SQVTM, CDR2 ANQGSEA. V gave up 0 bases and J gave up 4 bases; unmatched junction bases: 12. The CDR3, as DNA: TGCAGCGTTGAAGACCGGGACAGGGTTTTACTGGGCTATGGCTACACCTTC. Translated: CSVEDRDRVLLGYGYTF. The whole variable domain, remainder taken from reference TRBV29-1 and TRBJ1-2, is SAVISQKPSRDICQRGTSLTIQCQVDSQVTMMFWYRQQPGQSLTLIATANQGSEATYESGFVIDKFPISRPNLTFSTLTVSNMSPEDSSIYLCSVEDRDRVLLGYGYTFGSGTRLTVV.

The chain combines TRBV6-2 or TRBV6-3 with TRBJ2-3; 8 bases are shared with TRBD1. Trimming took 2 bases from V and 6 from J; bases not matched to a gene: 4. This CDR3 comprises 14 residues. Germline assignment: CDR1 MNHEY and CDR2 SVGEGT. In DNA, the CDR3 is TGTGCCAGCAGTTACACGACAGGGGTCGATACGCAGTATTTT. Translating gives CASSYTTGVDTQYF.

Only a few counts were recorded for this clonotype. J is TRBJ2-1 and V is TRBV12-3 or TRBV12-4; 9 nucleotides match TRBD1. The DNA end is a closer match to TRBJ2-5, so the J assignment may be wrong. The CDR3 runs 15 residues. The CDR3 DNA reads TGTGCCAGCAGCCCTGAGACAGGGGGAGGGGAGACCCAGTACTTC. Encoded protein: CASSPETGGGETQYF.

The chain employs TRBV20-1 and TRBJ2-5; 7 nucleotides align to TRBD1. The V gene's germline CDR1 is DFQATT and CDR2 SNEGSKA (reference sequence). The CDR3 sequence is 14 residues long. With 0 bases clipped from V and 3 bases from J, the junction kept 4 bases outside the gene matches. CDR3 protein: CSARESTGEETQYF. CDR3 coding DNA: TGCAGTGCTAGAGAATCCACAGGGGAAGAGACCCAGTACTTC.

There are a few counts of this clonotype. The chain is built from TRBV9 and TRBJ2-1; maybe TRBD2 (5 bases). The CDR3 contains 14 residues. Trimming stripped 3 bases from V and 0 bases from J, with 7 bases between. Germline CDR1 and CDR2: SGDLS and YYNGEE. The CDR3 bases are TGTGCCAGCAGCGAGAGGGACTCCTACAATGAGCAGTTCTTC. This encodes CASSERDSYNEQFF.

This clonotype came up a few times. This chain links TRBV18 with TRBJ2-5; 8 positions match TRBD2. The end of the DNA fits TRBJ2-1 better, so the J call may be wrong. The germline gives CDR1 KGHSH, CDR2 LQKENI. This CDR3 spans 14 amino acids. In nucleotides, the CDR3 is TGTGCCAGCTCACCAATGGGGACTAGCAATGAGCAGTTCTTC. Protein product: CASSPMGTSNEQFF.

This clonotype was observed a handful of times. V usage is TRBV27 and J usage is TRBJ1-3, with 9 bases aligning to TRBD1. CDR1 is MNHEY, CDR2 SMNVEV, per germline (reference sequence). Unmatched junction bases numbered 6, after V lost 6 bases and J lost 0 bases. The CDR3 has 16 residues. DNA for the CDR3: TGTGCCAGCAGCAGGGGACAGGGTCGCTCTGGAAACACCATATATTTT. Protein sequence: CASSRGQGRSGNTIYF.

The table lists this clonotype with a few counts. The CDR3 sequence is CASSQTTTQYF. As DNA, the CDR3 is TGTGCCAGCAGCCAAACCACCACGCAGTATTTT. V and J are TRBV12-3 or TRBV12-4 and TRBJ2-3, with D unresolved. The length of the CDR3 is 11 residues. V lost 6 bases and J lost 9, with 10 bases in between.

This clonotype came up a few times. The V call is TRBV12-3 or TRBV12-4, the J call TRBJ2-7, with TRBD1 as a possible D gene (5 bases). The CDR3 runs to 13 residues. Trimming took 6 bases from V and 0 from J, leaving 9 bases between them. In DNA form, the CDR3 reads TGTGCCAGCAGCCTCAGGGTCTCCTACGAGCAGTACTTC. It yields the protein CASSLRVSYEQYF.

This rearrangement joins TRBV4-3 to TRBJ1-2, with a possible D match to TRBD1 (5 bases). CDR1 and CDR2 (germline): LGHNA, YSLEER. Trimming shortened V by 2 bases and J by 6 bases, and 10 bases separated the two germline ends. The CDR3 consists of 13 residues. The CDR3 region is CASSQQGTDGYTF. As DNA, the CDR3 is TGCGCCAGCAGCCAACAGGGTACGGATGGCTACACCTTC.

This clonotype was counted a few times. The chain combines TRBV7-2 with TRBJ1-5; D gene unclear. Germline-derived CDR1 and CDR2 are SGHTA and FQGNSA. Between the trimmed V and J ends, which lost 6 bases and 5 bases, there was a span of 17 bases. The length of the CDR3 is 15 residues. The CDR3 nucleotides are TGTGCCAGCAGTCTAACCTGGGCAGATGATCAGCCCCAGCATTTT. This gives the protein CASSLTWADDQPQHF.

The V and J genes are TRBV11-2 and TRBJ2-3; D possibly corresponds to TRBD1 (5 bases). CDR3 length: 15 residues. The V end was cut by 1 base, the J end by 0 bases, with 8 bases between. Germline CDR1 is SGHAT and CDR2 is FQNNGV. CDR3 nucleotides: TGTGCCAGCAGCTTAGTACAGGCTAGCACAGATACGCAGTATTTT. Amino acids: CASSLVQASTDTQYF.

This clonotype has a handful of counts. V and J are TRBV6-2 or TRBV6-3 and TRBJ2-5, with TRBD2 identical over 9 bases. Germline loops: CDR1 MNHEY, CDR2 SVGEGT. V gave up 6 bases and J gave up 5 bases; unmatched junction bases: 22. The CDR3 is 19 residues long. In DNA form, the CDR3 reads TGTGCCAGCAGCCCCGTCCTCCAGCGGGGGGCCGAAGTACAGGAGACCCAGTACTTC. It codes for CASSPVLQRGAEVQETQYF.

J is TRBJ2-3 and V is TRBV4-2, with TRBD2 matching over 7 bases. The V gene's germline CDR1 is LGHNA and CDR2 YNFKEQ. The CDR3 has 17 amino acids. Losses at the gene ends were 0 bases for V and 2 bases for J; bases not matched to a gene: 8. The CDR3 DNA is TGTGCCAGCAGCCAAGATGGGGCTAGCGGAAACACAGATACGCAGTATTTT. Its protein product is CASSQDGASGNTDTQYF.

The rearrangement links TRBV7-2 to TRBJ2-7, with D possibly matching TRBD2 (5 bases). This CDR3 comprises 14 residues. V shed 2 bases and J shed 6 bases, with 14 bases lying between them. The germline V gene encodes CDR1 SGHTA and CDR2 FQGNSA. This chain's CDR3 is CASSLRTGRSEQYF. In DNA form, the CDR3 reads TGTGCCAGCAGCTTAAGAACGGGAAGGAGCGAGCAGTACTTC.

This clonotype occurred a few times. The gene calls are TRBV29-1 and TRBJ2-1; 9 bases align to TRBD2. J gave up 0 bases and V 7 bases, and 4 bases lay outside the gene matches. The CDR3 covers 14 residues. CDR1 is SQVTM and CDR2 is ANQGSEA in the germline V gene. The CDR3 reads CSGSGGRSYNEQFF. The CDR3 DNA is TGCAGCGGGAGCGGGGGGCGCTCCTACAATGAGCAGTTCTTC.

The V gene is TRBV5-1, the J gene TRBJ1-1; D is perhaps TRBD1 (6 bases). The CDR3 length is 15 residues. With 4 bases removed from V and 0 bases from J, the gap between germline ends came to 13 bases. Germline V lookup: CDR1 SGHRS, CDR2 YFSETQ. The CDR3 DNA follows: TGCGCCAGCAGCGGAGGGGGACTGATGAACACTGAAGCTTTCTTT. Protein sequence: CASSGGGLMNTEAFF.

This chain uses TRBV5-1 with TRBJ1-4, with D maybe TRBD1 (6 bases). Germline V CDR1 and CDR2: SGHRS, YFSETQ. The CDR3 spans 16 residues. Trimming shortened V by 4 bases and J by 0 bases, and 13 bases separated the two germline ends. The CDR3, as DNA: TGCGCCAGCAGCAGTGGACAGATTGCAACTAATGAAAAACTGTTTTTT. It encodes CASSSGQIATNEKLFF.

In this sample, this clonotype turned up once. The chain employs TRBV4-2 and TRBJ2-3; 13 positions agree with TRBD2. CDR1 is LGHNA, CDR2 YNFKEQ, per germline. The CDR3 is 17 residues long. With 2 bases clipped from V and 2 bases from J, the junction kept 4 bases outside the gene matches. The CDR3 DNA sequence: TGTGCCAGCAGCCAATCGGGGACTAGCGGGATCACAGATACGCAGTATTTT. It encodes CASSQSGTSGITDTQYF.

The CDR3 sequence: CSARDLAGSLSNTGELFF. The CDR3 DNA is TGCAGTGCTAGAGATCTAGCAGGGAGCCTCTCGAACACCGGGGAGCTGTTTTTT. V and J are TRBV20-1 and TRBJ2-2; D could derive from TRBD1 or TRBD2 (5 bases each). V was cut by 0 bases and J by 0 bases, with 17 bases left in between. The germline V gene has CDR1 DFQATT and CDR2 SNEGSKA (reference sequence). This CDR3 is 18 amino acids long.

The chain combines TRBV7-8 with TRBJ1-5; D might be TRBD1 (6 bases). Trimming took 1 base from V and 3 from J, leaving 10 bases between them. The CDR3 covers 15 residues. Germline V gene sequence: CDR1 SGHVS, CDR2 FQNEAQ. The CDR3 coding sequence is TGTGCCAGCAGCTTAGGGTCAGGGGACAATCAGCCCCAGCATTTT. It encodes CASSLGSGDNQPQHF.

About this clonotype: Mismatch with germline at one junction end may stem from a read error. This chain links TRBV6-4 with TRBJ1-1; weak D call: TRBD1 (6 bases). This CDR3 has 15 amino acids. Germline lookup yields CDR1 MRHNA and CDR2 SNTAGT. In nucleotides, the CDR3 is TGTGCCAGCAGTGAGGGTGTCACAGGGAACACTGGAGCTTTCTTT. Its protein product is CASSEGVTGNTGAFF.

In this sample, this clonotype turned up a few times. Compared with germline, one end of the junction differs, possibly owing to a read error. The chain employs TRBV7-2 and TRBJ2-3, with D perhaps assigned TRBD1 or TRBD2 (6 bases each). The CDR3 covers 13 residues. Germline V lookup: CDR1 SGHTA, CDR2 FQGNSA. For the CDR3, the DNA is TGTGCCAGCAGCTTAGGGGGGAAGGGGGGTGAGGCTTTT. It is translated as CASSLGGKGGEAF.

This clonotype showed up just a few times. This chain joins TRBV5-1 and TRBJ1-6; TRBD1 agrees at 8 bases. The CDR3 runs to 16 residues. V trimming: 5 bases; J trimming: 10 bases; junction bases outside the gene matches: 14. Germline CDR1 reads SGHRS; CDR2 reads YFSETQ. The CDR3 here is CASSLYRGIEGSPLHF. The CDR3 nucleotides read TGCGCCAGCAGTCTCTACAGGGGGATTGAGGGCTCACCCCTCCACTTT. The full variable domain, in which reference TRBV5-1 and TRBJ1-6 provide the parts outside the CDR3, is KAGVTQTPRYLIKTRGQQVTLSCSPISGHRSVSWYQQTPGQGLQFLFEYFSETQRNKGNFPGRFSGRQFSNSRSEMNVSTLELGDSALYLCASSLYRGIEGSPLHFGNGTRLTVT.